The present TCR beta chain was sequenced within a study of graft-versus-host responses after intestinal transplantation. Across the whole study: Each of the recipients got a multivisceral, liver-intestinal, or isolated intestinal transplant. Anti-thymocyte globulin induction preceded around 3 years of tacrolimus and steroid maintenance in all recipients.

The CDR3 contains 15 residues. From germline, CDR1 is LNHNV and CDR2 YYDKDF (reference sequence). V lost 3 bases to trimming and J lost 4 bases, with 15 bases between them. Sequenced by immunoSEQ multiplex PCR; TCRdb stores in-frame clones only, minus some. The data contain around 100,000 clones, 87% of them singletons. Points from the study as a whole: The marrow of recipients harbored GvH clones, and ileum or blood showed some of them first. Early post-transplant HvG declines tracked with peak circulating GvH clone levels.

This clone was picked up one time. Antigen specificity is unknown. The V call is TRBV15, the J call TRBJ1-2, with D perhaps TRBD1 (6 bases). This sequence originates from a human donor who was the organ donor for an intestinal transplant. Sequencing used unstimulated CD4+ T cells sorted from spleen or lymph node cells, obtained before transplant. Here the CDR3 reads CATSSMDRGPYGYTF. The CDR3 coding sequence is TGTGCCACCAGCAGTATGGATCGGGGGCCCTATGGCTACACCTTC.